This is a list of T cell receptor beta chains from one sample in a study of shared clonotypes between healthy human individuals. Clones were read by immunoSEQ multiplex PCR, and TCRdb kept only the in-frame ones, dropping some. The repertoire holds about 980,000 clones, with 60% to 85% as singletons. Material: memory CD4+ T cells sorted from blood. These receptors came from a young man in good health. CDR3s include the opening cysteine and the closing phenylalanine or tryptophan. D genes are given only for firm matches. A row's size may be missing; if present it is once, few, many or a size class.

D	V	size	J	DNA	CDR3
TRBD1	TRBV7-2	-	TRBJ2-7	TGTGCCAGCAGGGGAGGGACAGGGGACTACGAGCAGTACTTC	CASRGGTGDYEQYF
TRBD1	TRBV10-3	-	TRBJ2-7	TGTGCCATCAGTATACGGGACAGCGTCGAGCAGTACTTC	CAISIRDSVEQYF
-	TRBV10-3	-	TRBJ2-3	TGTGCCATCAGTGACAGTCCCGCAGATACGCAGTATTTT	CAISDSPADTQYF
TRBD2	TRBV6-6	-	TRBJ2-1	TGTGCCAGCACCTCTTCGACTAGCGGGAACAATGAGCAGTTCTTC	CASTSSTSGNNEQFF
-	TRBV30	-	TRBJ2-7	TGTGCCTGGAGTGTGAAGGGTGTTGGCGAGCAGTACTTC	CAWSVKGVGEQYF
-	TRBV2	-	TRBJ2-3	TGTGCCAGCAGAGGGGGGGGTATGGGCACAGATACGCAGTATTTT	CASRGGGMGTDTQYF
-	TRBV2	-	TRBJ2-7	TGTGCCAGCAGTGTACCTGGCCAGGGGAGGCACGAGCAGTACTTC	CASSVPGQGRHEQYF
TRBD1	TRBV29-1	-	TRBJ2-5	TGCAGCGTACAGGGGTACCAAGAGACCCAGTACTTC	CSVQGYQETQYF
-	TRBV7-2	few	TRBJ2-7	TGTGCCAGCAGCTTAGTCTATGGGGGGGAGCAGTACTTC	CASSLVYGGEQYF
-	TRBV7-2	-	TRBJ1-6	TGTGCCAGCAGCTCTCAGGGGCAGCTAGTCTCACCCCTCCACTTT	CASSSQGQLVSPLHF
-	TRBV5-1	-	TRBJ1-2	TGCGCCAGCAGTAGCGGGAGTAGTAACTATGGCTACACCTTC	CASSSGSSNYGYTF
TRBD2	TRBV7-2	many	TRBJ2-7	TGTGCCAGCAGCTTAGATTTAGCGGGGATCTACGAGCAGTACTTC	CASSLDLAGIYEQYF
-	TRBV6-1	-	TRBJ2-6	TGTGCCAGCAGAACCGGGACAGGGGCCAACGTCCTGACTTTC	CASRTGTGANVLTF